This TCR beta chain is drawn from a study of cytomegalovirus exposure and HLA in healthy donors. General study results and limits: A later analysis linked a missense DCLRE1C variant to TCR beta V- and J-gene trimming.

60 Vbeta and 13 Jbeta primers were used in PCR. Produced via immunoSEQ multiplex PCR; TCRdb's table is partial and in-frame only. In the table there are under 150,000 clones, about 80% of which are singletons. The CDR3 length is 12 residues. The V end was cut by 3 bases, the J end by 4 bases, with 6 bases between. Germline CDR1 reads MNHNS; CDR2 reads SASEGT. On this clone: No antigen is known for it.

Sequenced material: PBMCs. The receptor comes from a male donor in good health and CMV-seronegative. V and J are TRBV6-1 and TRBJ1-2, with unresolved D. This CDR3 reads CASSEGGYGYTF. CDR3 DNA sequence: TGTGCCAGCAGTGAGGGAGGCTATGGCTACACCTTC.